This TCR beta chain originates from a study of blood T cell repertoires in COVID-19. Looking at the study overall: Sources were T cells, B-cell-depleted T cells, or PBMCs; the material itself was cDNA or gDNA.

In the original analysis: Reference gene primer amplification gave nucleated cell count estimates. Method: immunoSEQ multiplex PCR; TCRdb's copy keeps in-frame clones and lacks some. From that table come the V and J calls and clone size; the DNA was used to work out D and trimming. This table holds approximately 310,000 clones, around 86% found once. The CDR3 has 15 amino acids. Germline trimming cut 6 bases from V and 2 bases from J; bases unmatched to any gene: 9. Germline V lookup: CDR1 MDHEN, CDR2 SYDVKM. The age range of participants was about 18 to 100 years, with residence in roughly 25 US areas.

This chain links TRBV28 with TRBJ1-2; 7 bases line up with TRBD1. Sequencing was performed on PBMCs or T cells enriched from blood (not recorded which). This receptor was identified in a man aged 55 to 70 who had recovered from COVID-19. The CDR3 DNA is TGTGCCAGCAGCCTGACAGGGACTTCGAACTATGGCTACACCTTC. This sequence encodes CASSLTGTSNYGYTF.